Reported below is one TCR beta chain. Its target is not known. Some clones are missing from TCRdb's copy, which holds only in-frame ones; the method was immunoSEQ multiplex PCR. The sample has 1 million to 1.2 million clones, roughly 77% seen once. These data originate in a study of shared clonotypes between healthy human individuals. Study-wide results and limits: Relative to their counterparts shared across all four donors, non-shared clonotypes exhibited diminished generation probabilities.

CDR3 length: 15 amino acids. The V gene's germline CDR1 is SGDLS and CDR2 YYNGEE. V was pared by 0 bases and J by 7 bases, with 14 bases between. This TCR came from a man between 18 and 29 years old in good health. Some clones in this sample may be carry-over from other donors' samples. Sequencing was done on a sample of memory CD4+ T cells from PBMCs. Subset of the sample: CD45RA-negative fraction. The chain combines TRBV9 with TRBJ2-1; D perhaps matches TRBD2 (6 bases). The CDR3, as DNA: TGTGCCAGCAGCGTAGTCGGCGGGGTAGGAAATGAGCAGTTCTTC. Its translation: CASSVVGGVGNEQFF.